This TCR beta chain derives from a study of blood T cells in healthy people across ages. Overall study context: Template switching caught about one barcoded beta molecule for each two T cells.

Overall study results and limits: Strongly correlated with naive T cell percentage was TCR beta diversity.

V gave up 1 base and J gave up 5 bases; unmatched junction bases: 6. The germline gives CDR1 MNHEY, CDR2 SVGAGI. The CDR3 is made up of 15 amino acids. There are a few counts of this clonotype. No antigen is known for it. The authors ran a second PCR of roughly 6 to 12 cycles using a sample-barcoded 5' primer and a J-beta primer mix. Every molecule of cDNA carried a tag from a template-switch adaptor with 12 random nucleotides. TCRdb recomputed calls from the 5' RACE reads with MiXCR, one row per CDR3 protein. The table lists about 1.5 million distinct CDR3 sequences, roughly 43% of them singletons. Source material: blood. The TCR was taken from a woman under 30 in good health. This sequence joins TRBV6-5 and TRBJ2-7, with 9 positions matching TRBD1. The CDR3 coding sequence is TGTGCCAGCAGTTACTGGGGACAGGGAGAGGACGAGCAGTACTTC. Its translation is CASSYWGQGEDEQYF.